The entry below describes one TCR beta chain. This sample was included in a study of memory CD4+ T cells and cytomegalovirus serostatus. The V end was cut by 2 bases, the J end by 3 bases, with 14 bases between. Germline-derived CDR1 and CDR2 are MNHEY and SMNVEV (reference sequence). This CDR3 has 16 residues. TCRdb keeps only in-frame clones here, not all; method: immunoSEQ multiplex PCR. This sample yields more than 45,000 clones, of which 80% to 90% are seen a single time; roughly 1% belongs to the top ten. The sort gate was single viable CD3+CD4+CD8-CD45RO+ cells for memory CD4+ T cells. This receptor was taken from an adult in good health and CMV-seronegative. Sequencing was carried out using memory CD4+ T cells from blood. The chain combines TRBV27 with TRBJ1-5; D gene ambiguous. CDR3 loop: CASSLVGTMPNQPQHF. CDR3 DNA: TGTGCCAGCAGTTTAGTGGGAACCATGCCCAATCAGCCCCAGCATTTT.